The 20 T cell receptor beta chains listed next were all sequenced from one sample in a study of blood T cell repertoires in COVID-19. Measured with immunoSEQ multiplex PCR; TCRdb has only the in-frame clones, and not every one. The sample records 200,000 to 250,000 clones, roughly 84% being singletons. Sequenced: peripheral blood. All receptors derive from a middle-aged woman who had recovered from COVID-19.

The chain links TRBV11-3 to TRBJ2-4; maybe TRBD2 (6 bases). The CDR3 extends over 14 amino acids. The germline V gene has CDR1 SGHNT and CDR2 YENEEA. The V end was cut by 5 bases, the J end by 6 bases, with 14 bases between. The CDR3 loop is CASSLETGVNIQYF. The CDR3, as DNA: TGTGCCAGCAGCCTTGAAACGGGGGTAAACATTCAGTACTTC.

The chain has TRBV24-1 and TRBJ2-1; D ambiguous. The germline V gene has CDR1 KGHDR and CDR2 SFDVKD. The CDR3 is 13 residues long. V was pared by 9 bases and J by 3 bases, with 11 bases between. This CDR3 is CATSIPGYNEQFF. The CDR3 DNA sequence: TGTGCCACCTCGATACCGGGCTACAATGAGCAGTTCTTC.

V and J are TRBV28 and TRBJ2-7; D possibly corresponds to TRBD2 (12 bases). CDR3 length equals 17 residues. The germline V gene encodes CDR1 MDHEN and CDR2 SYDVKM. The V gene lost 8 bases and the J gene lost 2 bases, with 25 bases spanning the gap. The CDR3 coding sequence is TGTGCCAGCGTCGGGACAGGGGGACTAGCGGGCACCTACGAGCAGTACTTC. Translated, it gives CASVGTGGLAGTYEQYF.

V usage is TRBV19 and J usage is TRBJ1-3, with TRBD1 identical over 9 bases. The junction had 10 bases not matched to a gene; V was cut back by 6 bases and J by 4 bases. This CDR3 contains 16 residues. The germline CDR1 and CDR2 sequences are LNHDA and SQIVND (reference sequence). The CDR3 region has the DNA TGTGCCAGTAGCCGTTCAGGGACAGGGCGGGGAAACACCATATATTTT. It yields the protein CASSRSGTGRGNTIYF.

This chain joins TRBV12-3 or TRBV12-4 and TRBJ2-7; possibly TRBD2 for D (6 bases). Trimming removed 5 bases at V and 0 bases at J, with 8 bases between. CDR3 length: 13 residues. CDR3 in amino acids: CASSRGSSYEQYF. The CDR3, as DNA: TGTGCCAGCAGTCGGGGGAGCTCCTACGAGCAGTACTTC.

This sequence joins TRBV2 and TRBJ2-3; D possibly corresponds to TRBD2 (6 bases). Germline lookup yields CDR1 SNHLY and CDR2 FYNNEI. Trimming cost V 4 bases and J 1 base, with 12 bases left between them. The CDR3 runs to 15 residues. CDR3 loop: CASSGPGGRTDTQYF. CDR3 nucleotides: TGTGCCAGCAGTGGTCCCGGAGGGCGCACAGATACGCAGTATTTT.

The chain joins TRBV28 to TRBJ1-2; tentative D call: TRBD1 (5 bases). There are 15 residues in the CDR3. The ends were cut back, 8 bases at V and 3 bases at J, with 19 bases in the middle. CDR1 is MDHEN, CDR2 SYDVKM, per germline. The CDR3: CASREGLGAYYGYTF. The DNA of the CDR3 is TGTGCCAGCCGGGAGGGTTTAGGGGCATACTATGGCTACACCTTC.

A note on this clone: Other DNA sequences in the same sample also yield this CDR3. This chain uses TRBV5-4 with TRBJ1-2; a possible D gene is TRBD1 (5 bases). The CDR3 is made up of 13 amino acids. Trimming removed 4 bases from V and 3 bases from J, with 10 bases in between. CDR1 SGHNT and CDR2 YYREEE come from the germline V gene (reference sequence). Written as DNA, the CDR3 is TGTGCCAGCAGCCCAGACAGAGACTATGGCTACACCTTC. As protein: CASSPDRDYGYTF.

CDR3 region: CASSLDKGYYEQYF. The CDR3 DNA reads as TGCGCCAGCAGCTTGGATAAGGGGTACTACGAGCAGTACTTC. The chain links TRBV5-1 to TRBJ2-7; weak D call: TRBD1 (5 bases). The germline gives CDR1 SGHRS, CDR2 YFSETQ. The CDR3 loop spans 14 amino acids. Trimming took 0 bases from V and 3 from J, leaving 10 bases between them.

V usage is TRBV27 and J usage is TRBJ1-5; D perhaps matches TRBD1 (6 bases). CDR3 length equals 14 residues. V gave up 4 bases and J gave up 2 bases, with 9 bases separating them. CDR1 is MNHEY and CDR2 is SMNVEV in the germline V gene (reference sequence). The CDR3 here is CASSSPGGNQPQHF. Written as DNA, the CDR3 is TGTGCCAGCAGTTCCCCAGGGGGCAATCAGCCCCAGCATTTT.

The chain joins TRBV19 to TRBJ1-1; D gene unclear. V was trimmed by 3 bases and J by 1 base, leaving 9 bases between them. CDR3 size: 14 residues. CDR1 is LNHDA and CDR2 is SQIVND in the germline V gene (reference sequence). The CDR3 here is CASSIPEGNTEAFF. Here the CDR3 DNA reads TGTGCCAGTAGTATCCCGGAGGGGAACACTGAAGCTTTCTTT. The full variable domain, its missing parts supplied by reference TRBV19 and TRBJ1-1, is DGGITQSPKYLFRKEGQNVTLSCEQNLNHDAMYWYRQDPGQGLRLIYYSQIVNDFQKGDIAEGYSVSREKKESFPLTVTSAQKNPTAFYLCASSIPEGNTEAFFGQGTRLTVV.

This clone was counted only a few times. The rearrangement links TRBV30 to TRBJ1-5, with a tentative D call TRBD1 (5 bases). The length of the CDR3 is 12 residues. Germline CDR1 GTSNPN, CDR2 SVGIG (reference sequence). Trimming took 3 bases from V and 5 from J, leaving 8 bases between them. The CDR3 DNA is TGTGCCTGGAGAATAGGGGATCAGCCCCAGCATTTT. Amino acid sequence: CAWRIGDQPQHF. Drawing the rest from reference TRBV30 and TRBJ1-5, the complete variable domain is SQTIHQWPATLVQPVGSPLSLECTVEGTSNPNLYWYRQAAGRGLQLLFYSVGIGQISSEVPQNLSASRPQDRQFILSSKKLLLSDSGFYLCAWRIGDQPQHFGDGTRLSIL.

The chain is built from TRBV5-4 and TRBJ2-7; D is possibly TRBD1 (5 bases). Trimming took 2 bases from V and 7 from J, leaving 10 bases between them. The CDR3 extends over 12 amino acids. Germline V CDR1 and CDR2: SGHNT, YYREEE (reference sequence). CDR3 nucleotide sequence: TGTGCCAGCAGCTTCAAGGGGCGGGAGCAGTACTTC. It translates to CASSFKGREQYF.

This rearrangement joins TRBV4-2 to TRBJ2-7; D not resolved. Germline V gives CDR1 LGHNA, CDR2 YNFKEQ. The CDR3 totals 13 residues. Trimming took off 1 base at V and 4 bases at J, with 8 bases between the two ends. The CDR3 DNA reads as TGTGCCAGCAGCCAAGTAACAGCTTACGAGCAGTACTTC. It specifies CASSQVTAYEQYF.

This clone turned up a few times. The chain links TRBV18 to TRBJ1-4; 7 bases agree with TRBD1. After removal of 3 bases from V and 8 bases from J, the junction contained 6 bases not matched to a gene. The CDR3 is 14 amino acids. The germline gives CDR1 KGHSH, CDR2 LQKENI. CDR3 DNA sequence: TGTGCCAGCTCACCTCCCAACAGGGGAGAAAAACTGTTTTTT. Its translation: CASSPPNRGEKLFF.

This clone was found a few times. Other DNA sequences in the sample encode the same CDR3. This chain uses TRBV7-3 with TRBJ2-1; D may be TRBD2 (7 bases). This CDR3 is 15 amino acids long. CDR1 is SGHTA and CDR2 is FQGTGA in the germline V gene. V lost 5 bases, J lost 0 bases, and 11 bases lay in between. CDR3 sequence (DNA): TGTGCCAGCAGCCTGGGAGGGGGCTCCTACAATGAGCAGTTCTTC. This codes for CASSLGGGSYNEQFF.

This chain joins TRBV5-1 and TRBJ2-5; TRBD2 matches at 8 bases. The germline V gene has CDR1 SGHRS and CDR2 YFSETQ. V shed 4 bases and J 0 bases; nucleotides not matched to a gene: 8. The CDR3 is 16 residues long. The CDR3 sequence: CASSLLGRGDQETQYF. In DNA, the CDR3 is TGCGCCAGCAGCCTCCTGGGGCGGGGGGACCAAGAGACCCAGTACTTC.

V usage is TRBV6-5 and J usage is TRBJ2-7; TRBD1 might be the D (6 bases). V shed 6 bases and J shed 5 bases, with 20 bases lying between them. Germline CDR1 is MNHEY and CDR2 is SVGAGI. The length of the CDR3 is 15 residues. For the CDR3, the DNA is TGTGCCAGCAGCGCCCCCTGGGGGCAGAGGGACGAGCAGTACTTC. As protein: CASSAPWGQRDEQYF.

The CDR3 region is CAWSVVTELFF. The CDR3 nucleotides read TGTGCCTGGAGTGTAGTAACGGAACTGTTTTTT. The gene calls are TRBV30 and TRBJ1-4, with no clear D. CDR1 GTSNPN and CDR2 SVGIG come from the germline V gene (reference sequence). CDR3 size: 11 residues. V shed 0 bases and J shed 12 bases, with 8 bases lying between them.

This chain connects TRBV11-3 to TRBJ2-7, with 8 bases aligning to TRBD1. Germline values: CDR1 SGHNT, CDR2 YENEEA. There are 14 residues in the CDR3. The J segment lost 3 bases and the V segment lost 5 bases, leaving 6 bases of the junction unmatched. Here the CDR3 reads CASSTRTGNYEQYF. In DNA, the CDR3 is TGTGCCAGCAGCACCCGGACAGGGAACTACGAGCAGTACTTC.